This note documents a single T cell receptor (beta chain) sequence. Its specificity is unknown. V lost 0 bases, J lost 5 bases, and 9 bases lay in between. Looked up from germline, CDR1 is SGHRS and CDR2 is YFSETQ. This CDR3 contains 14 residues. This entry is derived from a study of cytomegalovirus exposure and HLA in healthy donors. Study-wide background: The 100 to 150 validation repertoires matched the approximately 700 first-cohort repertoires in platform, a later analysis reported. Study conclusions and caveats: TCR sequences were mostly rare, though some public TCRs occurred in many donors. The study flagged roughly 160 TCR beta chains as cytomegalovirus-associated. The authors confirmed in vitro that three CMV-associated chains were specific for CMV antigens.

The assay was immunoSEQ multiplex PCR, and TCRdb's table has in-frame clones only and misses some. This sample has about 110,000 clones; under 97% occur once, and the top ten carry 0.67%. The sequencing sample was made of PBMCs. The chain links TRBV5-1 to TRBJ2-1; no clear D gene. The sequence was obtained from a woman younger than 30 in good health and CMV-seronegative. The CDR3 coding sequence is TGCGCCAGCAGCTTGGGGGCAGTAAACAATGAGCAGTTCTTC. Residues: CASSLGAVNNEQFF.